This TCR beta chain appears in the sequencing data of a study of OX40 agonist ivuxolimab in advanced cancers. Germline V lookup: CDR1 SGHAT, CDR2 FQDESV (reference sequence). This CDR3 spans 16 amino acids. V lost 5 bases, J lost 1 base, and 7 bases stayed unmatched. Profiled with immunoSEQ multiplex PCR; TCRdb holds only in-frame clones, not every one. The data hold 40,000 to 45,000 clones, with less than 85% observed a single time. This clone turned up a few times. The source is an adult with an advanced solid tumor such as melanoma, head and neck, liver or kidney cancer. The chain recombines TRBV11-1 with TRBJ2-1, with TRBD2 matching 8 bases. The material sequenced was CD4+ or CD8+ T cells sorted from blood, taken in a trial of the OX40 agonist ivuxolimab. The CDR3 sequence: CASSPSGGSSYNEQFF. For the CDR3, the DNA is TGTGCCAGCAGCCCAAGCGGGGGTAGTTCCTACAATGAGCAGTTCTTC.